The clone carrying this T cell receptor beta chain was seen a handful of times. Its target is not known. This entry comes from a study of T-cell memory formation after mild COVID-19. Across the whole study: Clustering of TCRs was largely donor specific.

Findings and caveats of the study: Some clones that responded were present in memory (sampled pre-infection), which suggests cross-reactive memory joined. Researchers report contracting CD4+ clones mostly in CM and EM, with CD8+ clones in EMRA.

TCRdb reprocessed the 5' RACE reads with MiXCR, giving one entry per CDR3 protein. The sample holds about 400,000 distinct CDR3 sequences, less than 25% seen once. This TCR was recovered from an adult woman who had mild COVID-19 (a few samples of this study predate the infection). Cell type and time point are not known. Source material: PBMCs or a T cell subset sorted from them (not recorded which).

The CDR3 DNA reads TGCAGTGCTAGTAGCGGCCTAGCCAAAAACATTCAGTACTTC. Amino acids: CSASSGLAKNIQYF. This rearrangement joins TRBV20-1 to TRBJ2-4; a weak D match, TRBD2 (6 bases). The CDR3 runs 14 residues. Germline V gene data show CDR1 as DFQATT and CDR2 as SNEGSKA (reference sequence). Trimming cost V 3 bases and J 0 bases, with 9 bases left between them.